Below, 6 T cell receptor beta chains from the same sample are listed, as sequenced in a study of patients and donors after allogeneic stem cell transplantation. TCRdb reprocessed the RT-PCR reads with MiXCR, giving one entry per CDR3 protein. The table includes some 230,000 distinct CDR3 sequences, 13% to 15% detected once. The specimen sequenced was blood, either unsorted or a sorted T cell fraction (not recorded which). The receptors stem from a human donor who was either an allogeneic HSCT recipient or a stem cell or donor lymphocyte infusion donor (not recorded which). It is not recorded whose cells these are; they may come from a transplant donor.

This clonotype occurred many times. The rearrangement uses TRBV5-6 and TRBJ2-7; the D gene is possibly TRBD1 (6 bases). This CDR3 is built from 13 residues. The germline gives CDR1 SGHDT, CDR2 YYEEEE. V was trimmed by 2 bases and J by 2 bases, leaving 8 bases between them. The CDR3 DNA follows: TGTGCCAGCAGCTTAAACAGGGCCTACGAGCAGTACTTC. It is translated as CASSLNRAYEQYF.

The chain couples TRBV11-2 to TRBJ2-3; 9 bases align to TRBD2. V shed 1 base and J 6 bases; nucleotides not matched to a gene: 8. CDR3 length: 16 residues. Germline V lookup: CDR1 SGHAT, CDR2 FQNNGV. The CDR3 coding sequence is TGTGCCAGCAGCTTAGTTTCGGCGGGAGGGAGCGATACGCAGTATTTT. Its protein is CASSLVSAGGSDTQYF.

In this sample, this clonotype turned up a few times. The J gene is TRBJ2-7, the V gene TRBV6-5; possibly TRBD1 for D (5 bases). V shed 0 bases and J shed 3 bases, with 9 bases lying between them. The CDR3 is made up of 14 amino acids. Germline V lookup: CDR1 MNHEY, CDR2 SVGAGI. CDR3 protein: CASSYSGQGYEQYF. CDR3 DNA sequence: TGTGCCAGCAGTTACTCTGGGCAGGGCTACGAGCAGTACTTC.

This chain uses TRBV18 with TRBJ1-3; possible D gene TRBD1, 6 bases. The CDR3 is 18 residues long. Per germline, CDR1 KGHSH and CDR2 LQKENI. V was pared by 2 bases and J by 5 bases, with 22 bases between. The CDR3 here is CASSPTGPGTRDRNTIYF. The CDR3 bases are TGTGCCAGCTCACCAACCGGACCCGGGACAAGGGATAGAAACACCATATATTTT.

This clonotype was seen ten or more times. The V gene is TRBV2, the J gene TRBJ1-2; D perhaps matches TRBD1 (5 bases). The V gene lost 5 bases and the J gene lost 8 bases, with 15 bases spanning the gap. The CDR3 is made up of 13 amino acids. From germline, CDR1 is SNHLY and CDR2 FYNNEI. Written as DNA, the CDR3 is TGTGCCAGCAGTAACGAGGGGTGGAACGGCTACACCTTC. It encodes CASSNEGWNGYTF.

The rearrangement joins TRBV11-2 to TRBJ2-5, with a tentative D call TRBD2 (6 bases). From germline, CDR1 is SGHAT and CDR2 FQNNGV. Trimming pared 2 bases from V and 4 bases from J, leaving 17 bases between. This CDR3 is 16 amino acids long. The CDR3 DNA reads TGTGCCAGCAGCTTATTTCGACTAGGGGCTGGAGAGACCCAGTACTTC. It translates to CASSLFRLGAGETQYF.